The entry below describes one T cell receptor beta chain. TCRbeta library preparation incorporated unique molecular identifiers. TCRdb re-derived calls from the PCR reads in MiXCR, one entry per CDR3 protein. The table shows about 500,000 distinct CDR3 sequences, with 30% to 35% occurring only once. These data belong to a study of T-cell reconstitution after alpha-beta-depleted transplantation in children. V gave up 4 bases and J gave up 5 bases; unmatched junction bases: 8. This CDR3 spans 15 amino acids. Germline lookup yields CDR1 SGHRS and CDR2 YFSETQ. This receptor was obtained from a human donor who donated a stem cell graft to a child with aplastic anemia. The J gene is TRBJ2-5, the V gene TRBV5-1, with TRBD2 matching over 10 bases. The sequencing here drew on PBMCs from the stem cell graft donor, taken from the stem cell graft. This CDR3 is CASSALAGAVETQYF. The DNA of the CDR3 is TGCGCCAGCAGCGCGCTAGCGGGAGCGGTTGAGACCCAGTACTTC.